Detailed here is one TCR beta chain. Its antigen is undetermined. The CDR3 loop spans 13 amino acids. The germline gives CDR1 KGHSH, CDR2 LQKENI. The V end was cut by 3 bases, the J end by 4 bases, with 9 bases between. This specimen comes from a study of cytotoxic CD8 clonotypes in ibrutinib-treated CLL. The overall study: Researchers reported 11 relapsed/refractory and some 14 treatment-naive patients, about 17 of them IGHV unmutated. Among responders, about 24 were partial and 2 complete; after median 68 months, 14 stayed remitted and some twelve progressed. Study conclusions and caveats: Pretreatment clonality was elevated relative to age-matched healthy donors and paralleled circulating CD8+ T-cell counts.

Clones were sequenced by immunoSEQ multiplex PCR, and TCRdb holds only the in-frame ones, with some missing. Here the sample spans approximately 280,000 clones, roughly three quarters being singletons. The chain carries TRBV18 and TRBJ1-1; possibly TRBD1 for D (5 bases). This clonotype originated in a human donor with chronic lymphocytic leukemia. This sample comprised PBMCs, obtained at disease progression, from a patient treated with ibrutinib. The CDR3 region has the DNA TGTGCCAGCTCACCCGTTGGGGGCACTGAAGCTTTCTTT. Translating gives CASSPVGGTEAFF.